Listed below are T cell receptor beta chains from one sample, sequenced in a study of radiation and T cells in renal cell carcinoma. TCRdb's table, derived via immunoSEQ multiplex PCR, lists solely in-frame clones and lacks some. The repertoire includes 60,000 to 95,000 clones, around four fifths of them detected once, and around 2.5% sits in the top ten. The input for sequencing was blood, taken from a patient whose treatment included radiotherapy and nephrectomy. These receptors came from a woman aged 55-75 years with renal cell carcinoma. CDR3s leave out the opening cysteine and the closing phenylalanine or tryptophan.

v_call: TRBV10-3
j_call: TRBJ2-3
cdr3_aa: AISDGRAYTDTQY

v_call: TRBV4-3
j_call: TRBJ1-2
cdr3_aa: ASSQDRTGPNYGYT

v_call: TRBV6-1
j_call: TRBJ2-3
cdr3_aa: ASSEQGQTDTQY

v_call: TRBV19
j_call: TRBJ2-1
cdr3_aa: ASSIGMDGGARNEQF

v_call: TRBV13
j_call: TRBJ2-7
cdr3_aa: ASNLGVGYEQY

v_call: TRBV9
j_call: TRBJ1-2
cdr3_aa: ASSAGRGNDGYT

v_call: TRBV5-1
j_call: TRBJ2-7
cdr3_aa: ASSYTGDASYEQY

v_call: TRBV5-1
j_call: TRBJ2-2
cdr3_aa: ASSLWWQGSTGELF

v_call: TRBV7-3
j_call: TRBJ1-3
cdr3_aa: ASSFLGGNTIY

v_call: TRBV15
j_call: TRBJ2-3
cdr3_aa: ATSREKRITDTQY

v_call: TRBV27
j_call: TRBJ1-1
cdr3_aa: ASSWAGGVGEAF

v_call: TRBV4-2
j_call: TRBJ1-3
cdr3_aa: ASSQEILTQGNTIY

v_call: TRBV27
j_call: TRBJ1-5
cdr3_aa: ASSLGLGGQPQH

v_call: TRBV7-2
j_call: TRBJ2-4
cdr3_aa: ASSGRLGIPNIQY

v_call: TRBV9
j_call: TRBJ2-2
cdr3_aa: ASSVATLTSPGELF

v_call: TRBV2
j_call: TRBJ1-5
cdr3_aa: ASTEEAYSNQPQH

v_call: TRBV6-1
j_call: TRBJ2-1
cdr3_aa: ASSGDPYNEQF

v_call: TRBV19
j_call: TRBJ1-1
cdr3_aa: ASSIDHRGTEAF

v_call: TRBV9
j_call: TRBJ2-7
cdr3_aa: ASSLRFETYEQY

v_call: TRBV5-4
j_call: TRBJ2-1
cdr3_aa: ASRTDSYNEQF

v_call: TRBV5-4
j_call: TRBJ2-7
cdr3_aa: ASSLVGRGHEQY

v_call: TRBV28
j_call: TRBJ1-2
cdr3_aa: ASSSRDRTNYGYT

v_call: TRBV19
j_call: TRBJ1-5
cdr3_aa: ASSMCSPTDCQPQH

v_call: TRBV4-1
j_call: TRBJ2-3
cdr3_aa: ASSRTGLNTDTQY

v_call: TRBV7-9
j_call: TRBJ2-7
cdr3_aa: ASSLARGGTSSYEQY

v_call: TRBV2
j_call: TRBJ2-1
cdr3_aa: ASCWNSQVNEQF

v_call: TRBV25-1
j_call: TRBJ2-7
cdr3_aa: ASSGGLAGGEQY

v_call: TRBV4-3
j_call: TRBJ1-4
cdr3_aa: ASSRDTGGNEKLF

v_call: TRBV28
j_call: TRBJ2-7
cdr3_aa: ATDPGTSGSYEQY

v_call: TRBV29-1
j_call: TRBJ2-7
cdr3_aa: SVASASSGPHYLGYEQY